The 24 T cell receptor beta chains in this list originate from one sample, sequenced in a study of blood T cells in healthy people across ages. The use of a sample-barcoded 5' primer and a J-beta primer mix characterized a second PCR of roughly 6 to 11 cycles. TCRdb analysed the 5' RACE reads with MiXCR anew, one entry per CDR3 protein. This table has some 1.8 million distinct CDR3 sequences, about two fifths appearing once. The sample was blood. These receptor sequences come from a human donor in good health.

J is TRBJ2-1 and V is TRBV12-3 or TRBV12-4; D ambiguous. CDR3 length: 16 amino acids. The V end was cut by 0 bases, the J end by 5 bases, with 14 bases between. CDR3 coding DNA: TGTGCCAGCAGTTTAGCGCGCGTGACCACGGACAATGAGCAGTTCTTC. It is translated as CASSLARVTTDNEQFF.

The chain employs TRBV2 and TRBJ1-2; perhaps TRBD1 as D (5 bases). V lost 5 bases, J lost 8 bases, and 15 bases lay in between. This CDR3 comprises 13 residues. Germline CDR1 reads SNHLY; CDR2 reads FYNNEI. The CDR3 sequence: CASSSTELLGYTF. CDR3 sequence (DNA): TGTGCCAGCAGTTCGACAGAGCTATTGGGCTACACCTTC.

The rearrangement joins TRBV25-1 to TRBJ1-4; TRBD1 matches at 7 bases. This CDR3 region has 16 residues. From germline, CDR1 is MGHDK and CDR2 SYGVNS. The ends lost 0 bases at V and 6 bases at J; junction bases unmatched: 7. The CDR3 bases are TGTGCCAGCAGTGAATATAAGACAGGGTTGGATGAAAAACTGTTTTTT. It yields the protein CASSEYKTGLDEKLFF.

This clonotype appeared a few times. The CDR3 DNA is TGTGCCAGCAGTTACTCATCATACTATGGCTACACCTTC. As protein: CASSYSSYYGYTF. The chain joins TRBV6-5 to TRBJ1-2, with unresolved D. The CDR3 is 13 amino acids. The V end was cut by 0 bases, the J end by 3 bases, with 5 bases between. Germline V gene lookup returns CDR1 MNHEY and CDR2 SVGAGI.

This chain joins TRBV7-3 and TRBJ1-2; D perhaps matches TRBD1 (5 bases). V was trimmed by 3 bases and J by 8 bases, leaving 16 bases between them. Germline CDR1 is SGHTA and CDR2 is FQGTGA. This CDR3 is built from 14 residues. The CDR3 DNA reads TGTGCCAGCAGCTTGAGGTCCGGGGCGGAAGGCTACACCTTC. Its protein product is CASSLRSGAEGYTF. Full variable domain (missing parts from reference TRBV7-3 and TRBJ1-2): GAGVSQTPSNKVTEKGKYVELRCDPISGHTALYWYRQSLGQGPEFLIYFQGTGAADDSGLPNDRFFAVRPEGSVSTLKIQRTERGDSAVYLCASSLRSGAEGYTFGSGTRLTVV.

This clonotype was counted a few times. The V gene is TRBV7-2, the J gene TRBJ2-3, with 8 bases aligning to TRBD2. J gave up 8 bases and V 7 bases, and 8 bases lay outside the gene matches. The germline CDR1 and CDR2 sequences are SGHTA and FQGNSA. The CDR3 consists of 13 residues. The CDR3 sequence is CASTGIGGATQYF. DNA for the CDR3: TGTGCCAGCACTGGGATCGGGGGGGCTACGCAGTATTTT. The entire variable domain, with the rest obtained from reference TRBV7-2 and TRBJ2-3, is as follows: GAGVSQSPSNKVTEKGKDVELRCDPISGHTALYWYRQSLGQGLEFLIYFQGNSAPDKSGLPSDRFSAERTGGSVSTLTIQRTQQEDSAVYLCASTGIGGATQYFGPGTRLTVL.

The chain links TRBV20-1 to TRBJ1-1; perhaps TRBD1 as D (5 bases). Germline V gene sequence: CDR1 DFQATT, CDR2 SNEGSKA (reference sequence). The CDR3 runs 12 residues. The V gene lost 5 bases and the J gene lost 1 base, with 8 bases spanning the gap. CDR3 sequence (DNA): TGCAGTGCTTGGACAACGAACACTGAAGCTTTCTTT. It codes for CSAWTTNTEAFF.

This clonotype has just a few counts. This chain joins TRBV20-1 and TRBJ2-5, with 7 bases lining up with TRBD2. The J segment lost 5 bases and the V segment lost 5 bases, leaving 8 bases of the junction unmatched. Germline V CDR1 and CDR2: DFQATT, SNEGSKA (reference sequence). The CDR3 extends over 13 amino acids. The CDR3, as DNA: TGCAGTGCTCCTAGGACTAGTCGGGAGACCCAGTACTTC. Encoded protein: CSAPRTSRETQYF.

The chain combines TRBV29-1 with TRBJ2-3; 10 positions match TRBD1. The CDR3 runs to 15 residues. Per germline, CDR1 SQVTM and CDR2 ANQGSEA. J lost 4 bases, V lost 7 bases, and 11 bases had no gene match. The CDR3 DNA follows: TGCAGCGCCGCGAGGGGGACAGGGGAACCAGATACGCAGTATTTT. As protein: CSAARGTGEPDTQYF.

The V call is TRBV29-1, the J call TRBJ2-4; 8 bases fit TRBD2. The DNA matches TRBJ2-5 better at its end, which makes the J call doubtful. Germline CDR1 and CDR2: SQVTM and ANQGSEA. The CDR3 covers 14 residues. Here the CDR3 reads CSALLAEDEETQYF. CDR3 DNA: TGCAGCGCCTTACTAGCGGAGGATGAGGAGACCCAGTACTTC.

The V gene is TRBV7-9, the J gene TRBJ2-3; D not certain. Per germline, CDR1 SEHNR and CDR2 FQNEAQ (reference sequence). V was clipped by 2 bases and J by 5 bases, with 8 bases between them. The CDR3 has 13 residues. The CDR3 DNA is TGTGCCAGCAGCTTAAGCAGGATAGATACGCAGTATTTT. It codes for CASSLSRIDTQYF.

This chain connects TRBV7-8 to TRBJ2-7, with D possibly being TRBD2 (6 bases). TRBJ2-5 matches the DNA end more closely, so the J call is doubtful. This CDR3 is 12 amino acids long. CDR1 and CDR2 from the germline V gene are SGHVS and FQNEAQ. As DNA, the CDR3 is TGTGCCAGCAGAAAAAGCGGGGAGACCCAGTACTTC. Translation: CASRKSGETQYF.

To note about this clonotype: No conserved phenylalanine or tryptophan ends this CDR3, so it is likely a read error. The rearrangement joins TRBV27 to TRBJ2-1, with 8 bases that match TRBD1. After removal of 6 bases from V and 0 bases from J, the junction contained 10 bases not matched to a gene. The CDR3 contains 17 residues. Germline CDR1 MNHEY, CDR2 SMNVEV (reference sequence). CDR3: CASSLSGGWVSYNEQFI. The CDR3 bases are TGTGCCAGCAGCCTGTCAGGGGGCTGGGTCTCCTACAATGAGCAGTTCATC.

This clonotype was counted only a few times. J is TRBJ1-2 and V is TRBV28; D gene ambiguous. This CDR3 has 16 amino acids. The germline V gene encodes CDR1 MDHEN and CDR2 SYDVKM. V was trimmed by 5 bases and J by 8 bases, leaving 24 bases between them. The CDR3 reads CASSHRRRPLSGGYTF. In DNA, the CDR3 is TGTGCCAGCAGTCACCGACGAAGGCCCCTGTCGGGAGGCTACACCTTC.

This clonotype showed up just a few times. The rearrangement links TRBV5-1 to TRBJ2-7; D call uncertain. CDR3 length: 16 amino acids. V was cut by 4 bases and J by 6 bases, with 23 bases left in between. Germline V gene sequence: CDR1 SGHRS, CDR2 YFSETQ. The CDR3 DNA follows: TGCGCCAGCAGCCCGACATCGGCTAGTATCCAGCGCGAGCAGTACTTC. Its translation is CASSPTSASIQREQYF.

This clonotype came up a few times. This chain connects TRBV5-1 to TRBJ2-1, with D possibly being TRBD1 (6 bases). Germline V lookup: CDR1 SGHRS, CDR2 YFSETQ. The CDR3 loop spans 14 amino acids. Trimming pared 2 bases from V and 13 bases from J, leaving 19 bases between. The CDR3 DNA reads TGCGCCAGCAGCTTATCGACAGGAGAGGGGAATCAGTTCTTC. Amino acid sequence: CASSLSTGEGNQFF.

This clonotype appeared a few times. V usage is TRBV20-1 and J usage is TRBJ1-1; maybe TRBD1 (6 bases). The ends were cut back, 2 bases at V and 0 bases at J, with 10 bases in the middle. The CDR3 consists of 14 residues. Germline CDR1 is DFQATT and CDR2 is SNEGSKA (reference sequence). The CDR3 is CSARWGAMNTEAFF. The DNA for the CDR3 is TGCAGTGCTAGATGGGGGGCAATGAACACTGAAGCTTTCTTT.

The chain's CDR3 is CASRQGKDGEQYF. As DNA, the CDR3 is TGTGCCAGCAGACAGGGGAAGGATGGTGAGCAGTACTTC. The chain has TRBV7-9 and TRBJ2-4, with 7 bases lining up with TRBD1. CDR1 is SEHNR, CDR2 FQNEAQ, per germline (reference sequence). This CDR3 is 13 amino acids long. The trim removed 6 bases at V and 13 bases at J, leaving 12 bases unmatched.

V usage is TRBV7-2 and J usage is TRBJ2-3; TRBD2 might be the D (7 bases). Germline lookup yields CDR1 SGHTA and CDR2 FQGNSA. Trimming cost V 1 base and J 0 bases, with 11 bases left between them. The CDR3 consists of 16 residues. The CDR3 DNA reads TGTGCCAGCAGCTTAGGGCGCGGGGGCAGCACAGATACGCAGTATTTT. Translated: CASSLGRGGSTDTQYF. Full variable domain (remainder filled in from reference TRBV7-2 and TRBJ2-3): GAGVSQSPSNKVTEKGKDVELRCDPISGHTALYWYRQSLGQGLEFLIYFQGNSAPDKSGLPSDRFSAERTGGSVSTLTIQRTQQEDSAVYLCASSLGRGGSTDTQYFGPGTRLTVL.

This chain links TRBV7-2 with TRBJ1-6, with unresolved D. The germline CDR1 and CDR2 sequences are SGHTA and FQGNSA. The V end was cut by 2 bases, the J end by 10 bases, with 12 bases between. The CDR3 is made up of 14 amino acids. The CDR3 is CASSLTGYKSPLHF. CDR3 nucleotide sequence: TGTGCCAGCAGCTTAACGGGCTACAAGTCACCCCTCCACTTT.

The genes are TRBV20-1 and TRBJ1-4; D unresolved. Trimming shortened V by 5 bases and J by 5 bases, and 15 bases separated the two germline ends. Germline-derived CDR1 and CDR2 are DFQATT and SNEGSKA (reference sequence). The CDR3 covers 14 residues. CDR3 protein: CSAASVRLNEKLFF. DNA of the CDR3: TGCAGTGCTGCGTCGGTCAGGCTAAATGAAAAACTGTTTTTT.

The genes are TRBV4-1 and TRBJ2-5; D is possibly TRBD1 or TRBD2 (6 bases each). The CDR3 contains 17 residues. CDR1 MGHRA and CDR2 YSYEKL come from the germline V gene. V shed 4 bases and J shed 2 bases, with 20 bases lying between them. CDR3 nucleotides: TGCGCCAGCAGCCCCTATCCTACCGGGGGCCAACAAGAGACCCAGTACTTC. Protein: CASSPYPTGGQQETQYF.

CDR3 DNA sequence: TGCGCCAGCAGCCAAGCTAGGAACAGGGCCACTGAAGCTTTCTTT. It encodes CASSQARNRATEAFF. This chain joins TRBV4-3 and TRBJ1-1; possibly TRBD1 for D (6 bases). Germline lookup yields CDR1 LGHNA and CDR2 YSLEER. The CDR3 length is 15 residues. V lost 1 base, J lost 4 bases, and 13 bases lay in between.

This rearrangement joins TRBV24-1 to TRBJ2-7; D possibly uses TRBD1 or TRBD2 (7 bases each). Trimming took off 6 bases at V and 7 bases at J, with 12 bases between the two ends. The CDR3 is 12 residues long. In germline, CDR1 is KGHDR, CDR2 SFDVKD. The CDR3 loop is CATSSRGGEQYF. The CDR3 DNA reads TGTGCCACCAGTAGCAGGGGGGGAGAGCAGTACTTC.